Presented here are 2 T cell receptor beta chains from one specimen sequenced in a study of T cell repertoires in cytomegalovirus infection. MiXCR was run by TCRdb on the reads, yielding one entry per CDR3 protein. This sample has over 300,000 distinct CDR3 sequences, with 17% found just once. The sequenced sample was PBMCs. Source of these receptors: a human donor in good health (CMV status not recorded). Some clones in this sample may be carry-over from other donors' samples.

This clonotype has more than one count but fewer than ten. The chain couples TRBV10-3 to TRBJ2-1, with 14 bases that match TRBD2. V dropped 2 bases and J dropped 0; count of bases not matched to a gene: 9. The CDR3 is made up of 20 amino acids. In germline, CDR1 is ENHRY, CDR2 SYGVKD. The CDR3 DNA sequence: TGTGCCATCAGTGAGACCCCAGGACTAGCGGGGGGCCGCTCCTACAATGAGCAGTTCTTC. It translates to CAISETPGLAGGRSYNEQFF.

The DNA of the CDR3 is TGCGCCAGCAGCCTCGGGACAGGGATATCCGGCTACGAGCAGTACTTC. This sequence encodes CASSLGTGISGYEQYF. The chain carries TRBV5-1 and TRBJ2-7; the match to TRBD1 covers 9 bases. CDR1 and CDR2 (germline): SGHRS, YFSETQ. CDR3 length: 16 amino acids. Trimming removed 4 bases from V and 3 bases from J; junction bases left unmatched: 11.